The entry that follows covers one TCR beta chain sequence. Its antigen is undetermined. The sample comes from a study of cytomegalovirus exposure and HLA in healthy donors. The CDR3 consists of 14 residues. V lost 6 bases, J lost 4 bases, and 6 bases stayed unmatched. Germline CDR1 SEHNR, CDR2 FQNEAQ (reference sequence). Repertoires were generated with immunoSEQ multiplex PCR, while TCRdb's copy carries only in-frame clones and drops some. Here the sample spans fewer than 250,000 clones, 80% to 90% being singletons. Study-level results: The authors listed 150 to 200 TCR beta chains as cytomegalovirus-associated. The classifier, whose performance was assessed in both the original and validation cohorts, reportedly diagnosed cytomegalovirus status with high specificity and sensitivity. Clusters of TCRs from the first cohort tended to co-occur in the 100 to 150 validation repertoires (as a later analysis found). CMV antigen specificity of three CMV-associated chains was confirmed in vitro.

The receptor was isolated from a man between 18 and 29 years old in good health and CMV-seronegative. The V gene is TRBV7-9, the J gene TRBJ2-3, with 8 bases lining up with TRBD1. The sequencing sample was made of PBMCs. CDR3 bases: TGTGCCAGCAGTCCCCGGACAGGGTCAGATACGCAGTATTTT. Translated, it gives CASSPRTGSDTQYF. The complete variable domain, with remaining parts taken from reference TRBV7-9 and TRBJ2-3, reads DTGVSQNPRHKITKRGQNVTFRCDPISEHNRLYWYRQTLGQGPEFLTYFQNEAQLEKSRLLSDRFSAERPKGSFSTLEIQRTEQGDSAMYLCASSPRTGSDTQYFGPGTRLTVL.